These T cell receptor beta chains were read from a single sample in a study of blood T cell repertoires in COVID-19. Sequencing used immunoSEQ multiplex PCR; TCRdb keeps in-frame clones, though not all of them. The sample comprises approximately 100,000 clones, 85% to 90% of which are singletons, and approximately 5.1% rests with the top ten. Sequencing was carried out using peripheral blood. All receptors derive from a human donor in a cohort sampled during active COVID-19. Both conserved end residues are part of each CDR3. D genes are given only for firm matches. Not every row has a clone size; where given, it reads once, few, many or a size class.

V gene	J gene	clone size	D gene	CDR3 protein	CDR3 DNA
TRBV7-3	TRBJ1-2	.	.	CASSLTPGDYGYTF	TGTGCCAGCAGCTTAACACCCGGGGACTATGGCTACACCTTC
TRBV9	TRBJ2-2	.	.	CASSDSGNENGELFF	TGTGCCAGCAGTGACTCCGGGAACGAAAACGGGGAGCTGTTTTTT
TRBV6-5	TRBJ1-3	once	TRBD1	CASWGQSSGNTIYF	TGTGCCAGCTGGGGACAGAGCTCTGGAAACACCATATATTTT
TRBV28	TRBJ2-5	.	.	CASSLEETQYF	TGTGCCAGCAGTTTGGAGGAGACCCAGTACTTC
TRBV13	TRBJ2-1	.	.	CASSLGGFRLSSYNEQFF	TGTGCCAGCAGCTTGGGGGGTTTCAGACTCAGCTCCTACAATGAGCAGTTCTTC
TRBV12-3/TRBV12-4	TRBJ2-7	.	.	CASSLSRSYEQYF	TGTGCCAGCAGTTTGAGCCGGTCCTACGAGCAGTACTTC
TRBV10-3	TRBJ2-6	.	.	CAISGGHTGANVLTF	TGTGCCATCAGTGGGGGACATACTGGGGCCAACGTCCTGACTTTC
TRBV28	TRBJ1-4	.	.	CASSPSGRGSPNEKLFF	TGTGCCAGCAGTCCTTCGGGGAGGGGCTCGCCTAATGAAAAACTGTTTTTT
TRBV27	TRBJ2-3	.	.	CASTPGAGAEDTQYF	TGTGCCAGCACTCCCGGGGCGGGGGCGGAAGATACGCAGTATTTT
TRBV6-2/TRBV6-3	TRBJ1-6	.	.	CASSYDRINSPLHF	TGTGCCAGCAGTTACGACAGGATTAATTCACCCCTCCACTTT
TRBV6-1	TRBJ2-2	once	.	CASSDPGVRTGELFF	TGTGCCAGCAGTGACCCAGGGGTGAGGACCGGGGAGCTGTTTTTT
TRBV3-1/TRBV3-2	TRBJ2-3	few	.	CASSLATDTQYF	TGTGCCAGCAGCCTGGCCACAGATACGCAGTATTTT
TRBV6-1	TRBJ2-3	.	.	CASSERPDRPPDTQYF	TGTGCCAGCAGTGAACGGCCCGACAGGCCCCCAGATACGCAGTATTTT
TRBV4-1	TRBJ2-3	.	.	CASSPGRSDFTDTQYF	TGCGCCAGCAGCCCCGGTAGGTCAGACTTCACAGATACGCAGTATTTT
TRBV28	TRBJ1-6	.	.	CASSTGLKSLHF	TGTGCCAGCAGTACCGGACTGAAATCCCTCCACTTT
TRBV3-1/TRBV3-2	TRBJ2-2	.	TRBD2	CASSHQPSGSRGELFF	TGTGCCAGCAGCCACCAGCCTAGCGGGAGTAGGGGGGAGCTGTTTTTT
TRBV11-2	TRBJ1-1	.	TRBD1	CASSIQGQTEAFF	TGTGCCAGCAGCATACAGGGGCAGACTGAAGCTTTCTTT
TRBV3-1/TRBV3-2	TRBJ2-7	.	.	CASSQGQLNSYEQYF	TGTGCCAGCAGCCAAGGACAGCTAAACTCCTACGAGCAGTACTTC
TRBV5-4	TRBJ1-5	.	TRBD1	CASSTDRSDQPQHF	TGTGCCAGCAGCACGGACAGGTCGGATCAGCCCCAGCATTTT
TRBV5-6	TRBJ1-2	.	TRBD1	CASSLPPGQGGDGYTF	TGTGCCAGCAGCTTACCTCCGGGACAGGGGGGAGATGGCTACACCTTC
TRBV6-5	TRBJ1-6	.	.	CASIPLGGDNSPLHF	TGTGCCAGCATTCCCCTGGGAGGGGACAATTCACCCCTCCACTTT
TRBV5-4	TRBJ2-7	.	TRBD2	CASSAGRVDSYEQYF	TGTGCCAGCAGCGCGGGGAGGGTGGACTCCTACGAGCAGTACTTC
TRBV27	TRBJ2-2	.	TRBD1	CASSFGTGGSGELFF	TGTGCCAGCAGCTTCGGGACAGGGGGTTCCGGGGAGCTGTTTTTT
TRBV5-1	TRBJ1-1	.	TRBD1	CASSWGTGGGTEAFF	TGCGCCAGCAGCTGGGGAACAGGGGGAGGGACTGAAGCTTTCTTT
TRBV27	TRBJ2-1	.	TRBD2	CASSSFLGGVLEQFF	TGTGCCAGCAGTTCCTTCTTGGGGGGGGTCCTTGAGCAGTTCTTC
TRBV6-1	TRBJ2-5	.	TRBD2	CASSGTSGRNPPQETQYF	TGTGCCAGCAGTGGGACTAGCGGGAGAAACCCACCCCAAGAGACCCAGTACTTC
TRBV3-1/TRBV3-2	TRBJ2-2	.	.	CASSQVANTGELFF	TGTGCCAGCAGCCAAGTCGCGAACACCGGGGAGCTGTTTTTT
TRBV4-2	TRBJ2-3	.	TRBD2	CASSRKDSGRETDTQYF	TGTGCCAGCAGCCGGAAGGATAGCGGGCGAGAAACAGATACGCAGTATTTT
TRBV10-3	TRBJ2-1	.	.	CAIKGGNRNEQFF	TGTGCCATCAAGGGGGGGAACCGCAATGAGCAGTTCTTC
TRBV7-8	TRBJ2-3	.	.	CASSLEIMRAGTDTQYF	TGTGCCAGCAGCTTAGAGATTATGAGGGCCGGCACAGATACGCAGTATTTT
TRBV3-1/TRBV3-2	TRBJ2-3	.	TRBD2	CASSRPPAGGSDTQYF	TGTGCCAGCAGCCGCCCCCCAGCGGGGGGATCAGATACGCAGTATTTT
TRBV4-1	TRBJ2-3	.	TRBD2	CASSLLAGISTDTQYF	TGCGCCAGCAGCCTCCTAGCGGGAATCAGCACAGATACGCAGTATTTT
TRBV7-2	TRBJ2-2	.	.	CASSQQGANTGELFF	TGTGCCAGCAGCCAACAGGGAGCGAACACCGGGGAGCTGTTTTTT
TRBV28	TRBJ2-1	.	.	CASSFSSVGNEQFF	TGTGCCAGCAGTTTTTCTAGCGTTGGTAATGAGCAGTTCTTC
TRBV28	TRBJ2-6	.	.	CASLSPGANVLTF	TGTGCCAGCCTAAGTCCTGGGGCCAACGTCCTGACTTTC
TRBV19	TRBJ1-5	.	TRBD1	CASSSRQGGNQPQHF	TGTGCCAGTAGTTCCAGACAGGGCGGCAATCAGCCCCAGCATTTT
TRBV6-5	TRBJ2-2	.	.	CASIGGVGTGELFF	TGTGCCAGCATCGGGGGAGTCGGCACCGGGGAGCTGTTTTTT
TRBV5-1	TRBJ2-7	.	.	CASSSGTPGYEQYF	TGCGCCAGCAGCTCCGGGACTCCTGGCTACGAGCAGTACTTC
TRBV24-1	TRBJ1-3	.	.	CATSDPRPIYF	TGTGCCACCAGTGATCCGCGCCCCATATATTTT
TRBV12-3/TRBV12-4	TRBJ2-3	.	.	CATGRRDTQYF	TGTGCCACCGGGAGAAGGGATACGCAGTATTTT
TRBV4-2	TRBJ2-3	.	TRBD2	CASSQDPSGGTLHRPSTDTQYF	TGTGCCAGCAGCCAAGACCCTAGCGGGGGGACCCTTCACAGGCCTAGCACAGATACGCAGTATTTT
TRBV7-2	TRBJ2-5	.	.	CASSRDFTETQYF	TGTGCCAGCAGCCGGGACTTTACAGAGACCCAGTACTTC
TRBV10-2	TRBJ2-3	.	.	CASSESSGTDTQYF	TGCGCCAGCAGTGAGTCAAGCGGCACAGATACGCAGTATTTT
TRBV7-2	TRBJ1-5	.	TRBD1	CASSLTGALSNQPQHF	TGTGCCAGCAGCTTGACAGGGGCCTTGAGCAATCAGCCCCAGCATTTT
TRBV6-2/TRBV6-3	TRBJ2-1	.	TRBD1	CASSPGQEYNEQFF	TGTGCCAGCAGTCCGGGACAGGAGTACAATGAGCAGTTCTTC
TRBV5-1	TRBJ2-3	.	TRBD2	CASSLAPTSGGADTQYF	TGCGCCAGCAGCTTGGCCCCGACTAGCGGGGGGGCAGATACGCAGTATTTT
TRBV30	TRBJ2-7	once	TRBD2	CAWSAGTSYEQYF	TGTGCCTGGAGTGCAGGGACTAGTTACGAGCAGTACTTC
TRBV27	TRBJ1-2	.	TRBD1	CASSFRQGANYGYTF	TGTGCCAGCAGTTTCCGGCAGGGGGCTAACTATGGCTACACCTTC
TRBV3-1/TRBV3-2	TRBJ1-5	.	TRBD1	CASSPGTGIFQPQHF	TGTGCCAGCAGCCCCGGGACAGGCATTTTTCAGCCCCAGCATTTT
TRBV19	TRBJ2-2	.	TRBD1	CASSTTPGGKNTGELFF	TGTGCCAGTAGTACCACACCAGGGGGTAAAAACACCGGGGAGCTGTTTTTT